This T cell receptor beta chain appears in the sequencing data of a study (dated by TCRdb to between 2014 and 2017). Looking at the study overall: The study examined whether tumor-infiltrating Tregs in breast cancer are drawn from blood Tregs or arise in situ by conversion from other CD4+ T cell subsets. The study at large found these results: The greatest overlap of tumor-infiltrating Treg TCR alpha and beta sequences was with tumor naive CD4+ T cells, followed next by blood naive CD4+ T cells. Validation in the larger cohort was restricted to a single TCR beta V-J rearrangement rather than whole repertoires. The TCR gene usage of tumor memory CD4+ T cells clustered together with blood and lymph node memory CD4+ cells and with lymph node naive CD4+ cells.

As for this clonotype: Its recognized antigen is unknown. At one of its ends the junction is not consistent with the germline gene, which may arise from a read error.

Full-length TCR variable regions were amplified by 5' RACE PCR with constant-region reverse primers, and semi-nested PCR with Nested Universal Primer A was subsequently performed. Using the ReliaPrep RNA Cell Miniprep System, total RNA was extracted, and the SMARTer RACE 5'/3' Kit was then used to reverse transcribe the RNA into 5'RACE-ready cDNA. Full-length TCR alpha and beta libraries were barcoded with multiplex adaptors and sequenced on an Illumina MiSeq. Turning to the authors' computational methods: For each of nine subset-tissue groups, sequencing data from the five patients were pooled, and the groups were compared by unsupervised clustering of TCR gene usage. The Morisita-Horn index was used to calculate repertoire similarity, with shared sequences weighted according to their contribution to each repertoire. TCRdb reprocessed the public reads (quality trimming at Q25 with fastp, clone calling with MiXCR) and kept in-frame beta chains. One record per CDR3 amino acid sequence lists the most common genes and DNA. These V and J calls derive from TCRdb rather than the authors' analysis. This sample lists 5,600 or so distinct CDR3 sequences; approximately 59% were detected once. The leading ten clones occupy 12% of the sample.

The Miltenyi Naive CD4+ T Cell Isolation kit was used to purify naive CD4+ T cells, and CD25 microbeads were used to remove Tregs. Tregs, naive and memory CD4+ T cells from tumor, blood and ipsilateral draining lymph nodes of five breast cancer patients underwent full-length TCR alpha and beta sequencing. Ficoll density gradient centrifugation was used to isolate mononuclear cells from either lymph nodes or 50 ml of peripheral blood. Sorted cell populations were confirmed by FACS to exceed 90% purity. CDR1 and CDR2 (LGHNA, YSLEER) derive from the germline V gene. Its CDR3 holds 15 amino acids, cysteine through phenylalanine. The CDR3 DNA has 45 bases and is translated from base 1.

The rearranged chain carries TRBV4-3 and TRBJ2-1; 11 middle bases align to TRBD2. The sequenced sample was naive CD4+ T cells sorted from blood. Read against the paper, the sample's cell subset or site label means: naive CD4+ T cells, CD4+CD45RA+CD25-. The receptor was derived from a female donor with breast cancer. In nucleotide form, the sequence is TGTGCCAGCAGCCATAGCGGGAGGGCCCTTAATGAGCAGTTCTTC. The resulting protein is CASSHSGRALNEQFF.